This T cell receptor (beta chain) was obtained from a study of CD8 T cells in ankylosing spondylitis. CDR1 is SGDLS, CDR2 YYNGEE, per germline. CDR3 length: 15 residues. Between the trimmed V and J ends, which lost 0 bases and 2 bases, there was a span of 11 bases. TCRdb independently ran MiXCR on the 5' RACE reads; one entry per CDR3 protein. The table lists 130,000 or so distinct CDR3 sequences, around 7% of them singletons. This clonotype has ten or more counts. Its specificity is not known. Whole-study findings and limits: A CD8+ phenotype characterized the disease-linked clones, which were relatively rare in peripheral blood.

Sequenced material: blood, either unsorted or a sorted T cell fraction (not recorded which). The receptor was isolated from a male donor with ankylosing spondylitis or in good health (not recorded which). The rearrangement links TRBV9 to TRBJ2-5, with D hard to call. This chain's CDR3 is CASSVAVSPQETQYF. The DNA for the CDR3 is TGTGCCAGCAGCGTAGCGGTCTCCCCACAAGAGACCCAGTACTTC.